One sample yielded the 3 T cell receptor beta chains listed below, sequenced in a study of long-term antiretroviral therapy in people with HIV. The libraries were made with immunoSEQ v3.0 at survey level. Sequencing was performed with immunoSEQ multiplex PCR; in TCRdb, only in-frame clones are kept and a portion is missing. The data hold tens of thousands of clones, with 80% observed a single time. Sequences were derived from unsorted PBMCs, sampled 0.3 years after starting antiretroviral therapy. The receptors shown here come from a man in his forties with HIV.

The CDR3, as DNA: TGTGCCAGCAGTTTCGGGGTCTCCTACGAGCAGTACTTC. This encodes CASSFGVSYEQYF. This rearrangement joins TRBV27 to TRBJ2-7; perhaps TRBD2 as D (5 bases). The length of the CDR3 is 13 residues. Germline CDR1 reads MNHEY; CDR2 reads SMNVEV (reference sequence). With 3 bases removed from V and 0 bases from J, the gap between germline ends came to 6 bases.

This clone has a handful of counts. The chain has TRBV7-2 and TRBJ2-5; the match to TRBD2 covers 7 bases. Germline V gives CDR1 SGHTA, CDR2 FQGNSA. The CDR3 extends over 14 amino acids. J was trimmed by 5 bases and V by 5 bases; bases with no gene match: 8. The CDR3 region has the DNA TGTGCCAGCAGCGAAGCGGGAAGTCATGAGACCCAGTACTTC. It codes for CASSEAGSHETQYF.

The genes are TRBV7-2 and TRBJ2-5; D is tentatively TRBD1 or TRBD2 (5 bases each). Trimming cost V 1 base and J 2 bases, with 11 bases left between them. The CDR3 totals 15 residues. Germline V gene data show CDR1 as SGHTA and CDR2 as FQGNSA. The CDR3 loop is CASSLDGAAQETQYF. In DNA form, the CDR3 reads TGTGCCAGCAGCTTAGACGGGGCCGCACAAGAGACCCAGTACTTC.